This entry describes one TCR beta chain. This receptor's antigen is unknown. The sequenced fragment ends 3 residues before the CDR3 boundary, so the rest is inferred from the germline J gene. The intended sense of this specimen's time point label: blood sample drawn before combined kidney and bone marrow transplant. Thawed PBMCs were FACS-sorted into unstimulated Tregs (CD4+CD25+CD127-), CD4+ non-Tregs (CD4+CD25-), CD4 cells and CD8 cells. The patients were a few recipients of combined kidney and bone marrow transplants from the ITN036ST trial, and samples were available only for these trial subjects. Healthy control blood was processed to PBMCs by Ficoll density gradient and cryopreserved, and patient PBMCs were collected before and after transplant. The source of the sample is a study of Tregs in tolerant kidney transplant recipients (dated by TCRdb to about 2019). Background for the entire study: Related donors were used in the transplants with nonmyeloablative bone marrow transplantation, and mixed chimerism was transient in the human trials. The study used TCRbeta sequencing to identify donor-specific regulatory T cells before combined kidney and bone marrow transplantation, then tracked those cells after transplant. Broader findings and caveats from the paper: The most biologically relevant and donor-specific TCRbeta repertoire appeared to be identified by expanding Tregs with activated donor B cells. Biological reproducibility was not directly assessed, although technical replication error appeared to be minimal. Because the PCR primers were changed over time for some patients, nucleotide-level comparison could not be performed across the samples from those patients. In tolerant patients, the expansion of donor-specific Tregs was greater than global Treg expansion, suggesting that the expansion was antigen-driven rather than nonspecific. Because the study included only a small number of patients, the results must be confirmed in larger populations and under other immunosuppression protocols.

Genomic DNA was extracted from sorted cells with the QIAGEN DNeasy Blood and Tissue Kit for TCRbeta CDR3 sequencing. High-throughput TCRbeta CDR3 sequencing, including PCR amplification with bias correction and internal controls, was performed commercially through immunoSEQ. Regarding the original processing steps: Unique productive TCRbeta sequences were defined by CDR3 nucleotide sequence when primers matched and otherwise by CDR3 amino acid sequence together with Vbeta and Jbeta genes. To correct sorting error, sequences shared between sorted populations at a frequency ratio of 2:1 or less were removed; the rest were assigned to the higher population. A sequence counted as donor-reactive if, in CFSE-low cells, the sequence had a frequency of at least 0.01% and was expanded at least 5-fold compared with unstimulated cells. Repertoire divergence was quantified by Jensen-Shannon divergence calculated from the top 100 TCRbeta sequences ranked by frequency. For samples with multiple sequencing runs, sorting error was corrected separately for each run before the runs were pooled. The table was pulled from immuneACCESS by TCRdb, which kept in-frame rearrangements only. Such tables lose some clones; where checked, under half of the loss comes from unresolved V genes, and the rest has no known cause. The V and J calls and clone size come from that table; D and trimming were worked out from the DNA. The sample table includes 45,000 to 55,000 clones. 0.85% of the sample is in the top ten clones.

The germline V end is reduced by 2 bases and the J end by 7 bases; junction bases left unmatched: 6. CDR1 and CDR2, per the germline V gene (reference sequence), are GTSNPN and SVGIG. The CDR3 starts with the cysteine, ends with the phenylalanine, and has 14 residues. The DNA covers only part of the CDR3, 33 bases in frame from base 1. This sample comprised CD4+ T cells from blood, obtained before the transplant. Here the chain combines TRBV30 and TRBJ1-3; the central 9 bases match TRBD1. The clonotype was recovered from a human donor who received a combined kidney and bone marrow transplant. The CDR3 DNA, read in part, is TGTGCCTGGAGTCGGGACAGGGCTACCAACACC. It translates to CAWSRDRATNT. The whole CDR3 protein reads CAWSRDRATNTIYF.